This T cell receptor (beta chain) appears in the sequencing data of a study of CD8 T cells in ankylosing spondylitis. This clonotype showed up just a few times. Its antigen is not identified. Whole-study findings and limits: Roughly eight highly homologous variants made up a TCR beta motif that seemed to typify ankylosing spondylitis blood. Both synovial fluid and blood in reactive arthritis had previously been reported to carry some motif variants. In ankylosing spondylitis patients, matched synovial fluid reportedly showed significant enrichment of disease-linked clones. Relatively scarce in peripheral blood, disease-linked clones were CD8+.

The CDR3 covers 13 residues. Trimming pared 4 bases from V and 9 bases from J, leaving 13 bases between. The germline CDR1 and CDR2 sequences are MDHEN and SYDVKM. Researchers built TCR beta libraries using quantitative 5'-RACE with molecular barcodes. A single record per CDR3 protein comes from TCRdb applying MiXCR to the 5' RACE reads. The repertoire consists of some 800,000 distinct CDR3 sequences, with approximately 12% occurring once and the leading ten covering about 0.5%. The chain employs TRBV28 and TRBJ1-5, with D perhaps matching TRBD1 (5 bases). Source material: blood, either unsorted or a sorted T cell fraction (not recorded which). The source of this sequence is a male donor with ankylosing spondylitis. The CDR3, as DNA: TGTGCCAGCAGTTACGGGACCTCCCCGCCCCAGCATTTT. It yields the protein CASSYGTSPPQHF.